The clone carrying this T cell receptor (beta chain) was seen a single time. Antigen specificity is unknown. The V gene lost 0 bases and the J gene lost 4 bases, with 10 bases spanning the gap. The CDR3 contains 14 residues. Germline V lookup: CDR1 MNHEY, CDR2 SVGAGI. The method was immunoSEQ multiplex PCR; TCRdb's version includes in-frame clones alone and lacks a portion of them. The sample shows under 550,000 clones, roughly 90% of them seen only once. Treatment meaning: around 19 received Ad26.COV2.S at low or high dose, single or two shots; 5 received placebo; per-sample allocation not given. Specimen acquisition occurred on day 63 following the initial vaccine or placebo injection. The data derive from a study of Ad26.COV2.S vaccination and SARS-CoV-2 variants. The overall study: By the intramuscular route, Ad26.COV2.S was given once, or twice 56 days apart.

Study-wide results and limits: Among vaccine recipients, spike-specific TCR breadth exceeded that of placebo recipients. Non-spike TCR breadth showed similarity between vaccine and placebo recipients.

V usage is TRBV6-5 and J usage is TRBJ2-7; no firm D call. This receptor was identified in a person aged 18 to 59 who received the Ad26.COV2.S COVID-19 vaccine or a placebo. This specimen was peripheral blood, taken in a trial of Ad26.COV2.S vaccine versus placebo. The CDR3 coding sequence is TGTGCCAGCAGTTACTCTGTTGGGTTATACGAGCAGTACTTC. This sequence encodes CASSYSVGLYEQYF.